Below, 20 T cell receptor beta chains from the same sample are listed, as sequenced in a study of T cells in Graves' hyperthyroidism and ophthalmopathy. The investigators amplified TCR beta CDR3 regions from RNA transcripts. An initial round of RT-PCR targeting the TCR CDR3 relied on the HTBI primer set. Using its own MiXCR run on the multiplex PCR reads, TCRdb lists one record per CDR3 protein. Of 730,000 or so distinct CDR3 sequences detected, approximately 18% appear once; the ten largest clones hold 16%. Sequencing was performed on blood. The source of these receptors is a woman in her forties or fifties with Graves' hyperthyroidism that later progressed to Graves' ophthalmopathy.

The chain combines TRBV5-8 with TRBJ2-7; no clear D gene. The CDR3 spans 12 residues. Germline-derived CDR1 and CDR2 are SGHTS and YDEGEE. Deletions cut 6 bases from V and 3 bases from J, with 10 bases between. This CDR3 reads CASNSVYYEQYF. CDR3 DNA: TGTGCCAGCAACTCGGTATACTACGAGCAGTACTTC.

This clonotype was observed a few times. The chain employs TRBV30 and TRBJ1-5, with a weak D call TRBD1 (5 bases). Germline V gene data show CDR1 as GTSNPN and CDR2 as SVGIG (reference sequence). The CDR3 runs 13 residues. The V gene lost 3 bases and the J gene lost 0 bases, with 6 bases spanning the gap. The CDR3 region is CAWRQDSNQPQHF. In nucleotides, the CDR3 is TGTGCCTGGAGACAGGATAGCAATCAGCCCCAGCATTTT.

This clonotype has a handful of counts. The chain couples TRBV10-1 to TRBJ1-2; D uncertain. V was pared by 2 bases and J by 0 bases, with 16 bases between. CDR1 and CDR2 (germline): WNHNN, SYGVQD (reference sequence). The CDR3 sequence is 17 residues long. This CDR3 reads CASSERHVKHPNYGYTF. The CDR3 DNA sequence: TGCGCCAGCAGTGAGCGCCATGTTAAACACCCTAACTATGGCTACACCTTC.

The rearrangement joins TRBV6-1 to TRBJ2-7; 9 nucleotides match TRBD2. The junction had 7 bases not matched to a gene; V was cut back by 10 bases and J by 0 bases. CDR3 length: 14 residues. Germline CDR1 MNHNS, CDR2 SASEGT. The CDR3 coding sequence is TGTGCCATAAAGCGGGGGGCTAGCTCCTACGAGCAGTACTTC. Translating gives CAIKRGASSYEQYF.

J is TRBJ2-7 and V is TRBV5-1; TRBD2 is a possible D gene (6 bases). CDR1 and CDR2 (germline): SGHRS, YFSETQ. The CDR3 has 15 residues. V shed 0 bases and J shed 9 bases, with 19 bases lying between them. The CDR3 nucleotides are TGCGCCAGCAGCTTGGCTCTAGGCGGAGGGGAGGTGCAGTACTTC. Its protein product is CASSLALGGGEVQYF.

The chain recombines TRBV14 with TRBJ2-5; 7 bases line up with TRBD1. V trimming: 6 bases; J trimming: 5 bases; junction bases outside the gene matches: 6. The CDR3 totals 13 residues. CDR1 is SGHDN, CDR2 FVKESK, per germline. CDR3 loop: CASRGQTYETQYF. DNA of the CDR3: TGTGCCAGCAGGGGACAGACATATGAGACCCAGTACTTC.

Remarks on this clonotype: A much larger clone sits a single nucleotide away, making a read error possible. The J gene is TRBJ1-2, the V gene TRBV5-1; a weak D match, TRBD1 (5 bases). Germline assignment: CDR1 SGHRS and CDR2 YFSETQ. Trimming took 4 bases from V and 6 from J, leaving 19 bases between them. This CDR3 spans 15 amino acids. The CDR3 here is CASSLPRRGGNGYTF. CDR3 nucleotide sequence: TGCGCCAGCAGCCTACCGAGGAGGGGAGGAAATGGCTACACCTTC. Full variable domain (missing parts from reference TRBV5-1 and TRBJ1-2): KAGVTQTPRYLIKTRGQQVTLSCSPISGHRSVSWYQQTPGQGLQFLFEYFSETQRNKGNFPGRFSGRQFSNSRSEMNVSTLELGDSALYLCASSLPRRGGNGYTFGSGTRLTVV.

This clonotype turned up a few times. The J gene is TRBJ1-3, the V gene TRBV10-3; TRBD1 agrees at 11 bases. CDR3 length: 15 residues. With V trimmed by 7 bases and J by 2 bases, 4 bases remained unmatched. The V gene's germline CDR1 is ENHRY and CDR2 SYGVKD. This CDR3 is CAIIPGQGAGNTIYF. The CDR3 DNA follows: TGTGCCATCATCCCGGGACAGGGGGCTGGAAACACCATATATTTT.

The rearrangement uses TRBV29-1 and TRBJ1-1; TRBD1 matches 10 bases. CDR1 SQVTM and CDR2 ANQGSEA come from the germline V gene. V trimming: 3 bases; J trimming: 7 bases; junction bases outside the gene matches: 5. The CDR3 is made up of 13 amino acids. The CDR3 loop reads CSVDPTGGVEAFF. The CDR3 nucleotides read TGCAGCGTTGACCCGACAGGGGGCGTTGAAGCTTTCTTT.

There are a few counts of this clonotype. The chain joins TRBV10-3 to TRBJ2-5; tentative D call: TRBD1 (6 bases). CDR3 length: 15 amino acids. From germline, CDR1 is ENHRY and CDR2 SYGVKD. Trimming left V 4 bases short and J 0 bases short, with 12 bases between. CDR3 sequence reads: CAISGIDRYQETQYF. Written as DNA, the CDR3 is TGTGCCATCAGTGGGATAGACAGGTACCAAGAGACCCAGTACTTC.

In this sample, this clonotype turned up many times. This chain links TRBV3-1 with TRBJ2-2, with TRBD2 identical over 10 bases. The CDR3 totals 17 residues. Germline V lookup: CDR1 LGHDT, CDR2 YNNKEL (reference sequence). J gave up 9 bases and V 2 bases, and 12 bases lay outside the gene matches. The CDR3 here is CASSQFIAGGPDWELFF. Here the CDR3 DNA reads TGTGCCAGCAGCCAATTCATAGCGGGGGGACCCGATTGGGAGCTGTTTTTT.

This clonotype was detected only a few times. The chain is built from TRBV15 and TRBJ1-5; 7 bases map to TRBD1. Trimming removed 0 bases from V and 7 bases from J; junction bases left unmatched: 6. The CDR3 has 15 residues. CDR1 is LNHNV and CDR2 is YYDKDF in the germline V gene (reference sequence). The CDR3 region is CATSRDKGAGQPQHF. For the CDR3, the DNA is TGTGCCACCAGCAGAGATAAGGGGGCAGGACAGCCCCAGCATTTT.

This clonotype was observed many times. The chain recombines TRBV5-5 with TRBJ2-5; the D gene is possibly TRBD1 (6 bases). The length of the CDR3 is 13 residues. The germline CDR1 and CDR2 sequences are SGHKS and YYEKEE (reference sequence). Between the trimmed V and J ends, which lost 3 bases and 3 bases, there was a span of 9 bases. The CDR3 protein is CASSSRTEETQYF. The CDR3 DNA reads TGTGCCAGCAGCTCTCGGACAGAAGAGACCCAGTACTTC.

This clonotype has just a few counts. The CDR3 loop is CASSGYSGNTIYF. The CDR3 coding sequence is TGTGCCAGCAGCGGGTACTCTGGAAACACCATATATTTT. V usage is TRBV12-3 or TRBV12-4 and J usage is TRBJ1-3; unclear D gene. Trimming shortened V by 6 bases and J by 0 bases, and 6 bases separated the two germline ends. CDR3 length: 13 residues.

This clonotype was detected only a few times. The chain is built from TRBV11-1 and TRBJ1-6, with D hard to call. V lost 2 bases, J lost 5 bases, and 10 bases lay in between. Germline V gene sequence: CDR1 SGHAT, CDR2 FQDESV (reference sequence). The CDR3 is 15 amino acids. The CDR3 DNA reads TGTGCCAGCAGCTTAATCGCACAGAATAATTCACCCCTCCACTTT. This codes for CASSLIAQNNSPLHF.

The table lists this clonotype with many counts. CDR3 bases: TGTGCCCTGATGCAGGTTAAGACAGATACGCAGTATTTT. It encodes CALMQVKTDTQYF. The chain links TRBV12-3 or TRBV12-4 to TRBJ2-3; D unclear. The CDR3 contains 13 residues. The V end lost 11 bases, the J end lost 3 bases, and 15 bases lay between the germline ends.

In its sample, this clonotype was seen many times. CDR3 sequence reads: CASSFTLNTEAFF. In nucleotides, the CDR3 is TGCGCCAGCAGCTTTACCCTGAACACTGAAGCTTTCTTT. The rearrangement joins TRBV5-1 to TRBJ1-1, with unresolved D. This CDR3 contains 13 residues. Germline V CDR1 and CDR2: SGHRS, YFSETQ. Trimming removed 2 bases at V and 0 bases at J, with 5 bases between. Based on the CDR3 plus reference TRBV5-1 and TRBJ1-1, the full variable domain is KAGVTQTPRYLIKTRGQQVTLSCSPISGHRSVSWYQQTPGQGLQFLFEYFSETQRNKGNFPGRFSGRQFSNSRSEMNVSTLELGDSALYLCASSFTLNTEAFFGQGTRLTVV.

V and J are TRBV13 and TRBJ2-5; TRBD2 matches at 15 bases. Germline V gives CDR1 PRHDT, CDR2 FYEKMQ (reference sequence). This CDR3 comprises 17 residues. Trimming took 6 bases from V and 5 from J; bases not matched to a gene: 10. The CDR3 loop reads CASSRTSGGVSQETQYF. CDR3 DNA: TGTGCCAGCAGTCGGACTAGCGGGGGGGTTTCTCAGGAGACCCAGTACTTC.

Many counts were recorded for this clonotype. The CDR3 is CASRPDNRNEKLFF. Written as DNA, the CDR3 is TGTGCCAGCAGGCCGGACAACCGGAATGAAAAACTGTTTTTT. This chain links TRBV12-3 or TRBV12-4 with TRBJ1-4; D possibly corresponds to TRBD1 (5 bases). The length of the CDR3 is 14 residues. V was shortened by 6 bases and J by 5 bases, with 13 bases between the two germline ends.

The chain employs TRBV11-2 and TRBJ2-3; TRBD1 or TRBD2 may be the D gene (6 bases each). Trimming shortened V by 2 bases and J by 2 bases, and 11 bases separated the two germline ends. The CDR3 spans 15 residues. Germline CDR1 is SGHAT and CDR2 is FQNNGV. The CDR3: CASSLRGAYTDTQYF. Written as DNA, the CDR3 is TGTGCCAGCAGCTTAAGGGGGGCTTACACAGATACGCAGTATTTT.